This T cell receptor (beta chain) was retrieved from a study of cytomegalovirus exposure and HLA in healthy donors. Study findings and constraints: There were some public TCRs occurring in many donors, but most TCR sequences were rare. What a later analysis showed was that several of the most significant clusters appeared linked to common viral pathogens. In a later analysis, TCR beta V- and J-gene trimming was associated with a missense DCLRE1C variant.

PCR primers comprised 60 Vbeta and 13 Jbeta primers. Assay used: immunoSEQ multiplex PCR; TCRdb lists only in-frame clones, some missing. There are some 130,000 clones in the sample; 60% to 80% occur only once, and 2% to 2.5% lies in the top ten. The germline V gene has CDR1 ENHRY and CDR2 SYGVKD. J was trimmed by 3 bases and V by 8 bases; bases with no gene match: 3. The CDR3 totals 12 residues. Concerning this clone: Antigen: not known.

The rearrangement uses TRBV10-3 and TRBJ2-7; 8 nucleotides align to TRBD2. The sequenced sample consisted of PBMCs. The TCR originated in a man aged 30-40 years in good health and CMV-seronegative. The CDR3 is CAIRGGYYEQYF. The CDR3 coding sequence is TGTGCCATCCGGGGGGGCTACTACGAGCAGTACTTC.